Listed here is a single TCR beta chain. The data stem from a study of blood T cell repertoires in COVID-19. CDR3 length equals 13 residues. V dropped 8 bases and J dropped 6 bases, with 11 bases sitting between them. The V gene's germline CDR1 is SNHLY and CDR2 FYNNEI. Generated by immunoSEQ multiplex PCR, the TCRdb table keeps only in-frame clones and is missing some. The table includes roughly 150,000 clones, 70% to 90% detected once. The specimen sequenced was peripheral blood. V gene TRBV2 combines with J gene TRBJ1-6; D gene unclear. This TCR was recovered from a woman aged 50 to 60 with COVID-19, enrolled during active disease. Here the CDR3 reads CASERQVNSPLHF. CDR3 DNA: TGTGCCAGCGAACGTCAGGTTAATTCACCCCTCCACTTT.